This T cell receptor beta chain originates from a study of pediatric ulcerative colitis. The assay was immunoSEQ multiplex PCR, and TCRdb's table has in-frame clones only and misses some. The data contain about 60,000 clones, around 87% of them seen just once; the ten biggest clones take up about 1.5%. In its sample, this clone was seen once. The antigen remains unidentified. This CDR3 has 16 residues. Trimming removed 1 base from V and 0 bases from J, with 11 bases in between. From germline, CDR1 is MNHEY and CDR2 SMNVEV (reference sequence). Study observations and caveats: Ulcerative colitis patients shared more blood-rectal clones than controls.

At colonoscopy, a blood sample was also collected. The source of this sequence is a boy younger than 18 who was a control in a study of pediatric ulcerative colitis. This chain joins TRBV27 and TRBJ2-3, with D possibly matching TRBD1 (6 bases). The material sequenced was blood. The CDR3 nucleotides read TGTGCCAGCAGTTTATGGGCAGGGGAAAGCACAGATACGCAGTATTTT. It specifies CASSLWAGESTDTQYF.